This T cell receptor beta chain was obtained from a study of blood T cell repertoires in COVID-19. Clones were read by immunoSEQ multiplex PCR, and TCRdb kept only the in-frame ones, dropping some. The table has some 270,000 clones, over 75% seen once. Enrolled during active infection, Seattle patients were then followed longitudinally. The J segment lost 5 bases and the V segment lost 7 bases, leaving 3 bases of the junction unmatched. Germline values: CDR1 SGHRS, CDR2 YFSETQ. The CDR3 loop spans 14 amino acids. The receptor was derived from a human donor with COVID-19, enrolled during active disease. The donor label of this sample is uncertain. Source material: peripheral blood. This chain joins TRBV5-1 and TRBJ2-5; 15 bases line up with TRBD2. The CDR3 nucleotides are TGCGCCAGCGGACTAGCGGGAGGGCACGAGACCCAGTACTTC. This encodes CASGLAGGHETQYF.